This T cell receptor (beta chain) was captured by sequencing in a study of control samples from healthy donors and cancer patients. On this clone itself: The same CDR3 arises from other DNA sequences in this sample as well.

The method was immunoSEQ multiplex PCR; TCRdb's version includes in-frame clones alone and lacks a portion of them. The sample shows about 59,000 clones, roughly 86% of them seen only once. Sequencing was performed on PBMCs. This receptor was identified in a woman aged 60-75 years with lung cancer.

The CDR3 bases are TGTGCCAGCAGCTTACTAGCGCGAACCACAGATACGCAGTATTTT. Amino acid sequence: CASSLLARTTDTQYF. This chain joins TRBV7-8 and TRBJ2-3; a possible D gene is TRBD2 (6 bases). The V end lost 2 bases, the J end lost 2 bases, and 11 bases lay between the germline ends. Germline V lookup: CDR1 SGHVS, CDR2 FQNEAQ. The CDR3 contains 15 residues.